This entry lists 7 T cell receptor beta chains sequenced from one sample in a study of lymphopenia after photon versus proton radiotherapy. The repertoire was sequenced with immunoSEQ multiplex PCR; TCRdb's copy has only in-frame clones and lacks some. The sample shows some 170,000 clones, 70% to 90% of them seen only once. The sequenced sample was peripheral blood, obtained from a patient treated with photon-based radiotherapy. The receptors were sampled from a man between 50 and 59 years old with gastric cancer.

The CDR3 DNA is TGTGCCAGCAGTTCACTAGCGGGAGTGAACAATGAGCAGTTCTTC. Amino acid sequence: CASSSLAGVNNEQFF. V usage is TRBV2 and J usage is TRBJ2-1, with TRBD2 matching over 11 bases. Germline trimming cut 5 bases from V and 5 bases from J; bases unmatched to any gene: 5. Per the germline V gene, CDR1 is SNHLY and CDR2 is FYNNEI. This CDR3 is built from 15 residues.

The chain links TRBV7-2 to TRBJ2-7; D unresolved. CDR1 and CDR2 from the germline V gene are SGHTA and FQGNSA. Trimming removed 1 base from V and 2 bases from J, with 21 bases in between. CDR3 length: 18 residues. This chain's CDR3 is CASSLGFRRVRGPYEQYF. The DNA for the CDR3 is TGTGCCAGCAGCTTAGGCTTCCGAAGAGTCCGTGGCCCCTACGAGCAGTACTTC.

This clone occurred once. DNA of the CDR3: TGTGCCAGCAGCTTAACAGGGACCGACAATCAGCCCCAGCATTTT. It is translated as CASSLTGTDNQPQHF. J is TRBJ1-5 and V is TRBV11-2, with D maybe TRBD1 (6 bases). The CDR3 contains 15 residues. Germline CDR1 is SGHAT and CDR2 is FQNNGV. The germline V and J ends were trimmed by 2 bases and 3 bases, with 11 bases remaining between them.

V is TRBV28 and J is TRBJ2-7; TRBD1 matches at 7 bases. The CDR3 runs 16 residues. The germline V gene encodes CDR1 MDHEN and CDR2 SYDVKM. J lost 3 bases, V lost 4 bases, and 12 bases had no gene match. The CDR3 region has the DNA TGTGCCAGCAGTTCAATTAAGACAGGGTCCCTCTACGAGCAGTACTTC. This gives the protein CASSSIKTGSLYEQYF.

This clone has just a few counts. This chain connects TRBV5-1 to TRBJ2-1; TRBD2 matches 13 bases. Germline-derived CDR1 and CDR2 are SGHRS and YFSETQ. After removal of 2 bases from V and 7 bases from J, the junction contained 3 bases not matched to a gene. This CDR3 comprises 15 residues. In DNA form, the CDR3 reads TGCGCCAGCAGCTTACTAGCGGGAGGGCGGAATGAGCAGTTCTTC. Translating it yields CASSLLAGGRNEQFF.

In its sample, this clone was seen a few times. This sequence joins TRBV12-5 and TRBJ2-2; weak D call: TRBD1 (6 bases). This CDR3 has 16 residues. Germline V CDR1 and CDR2: LGHNT, FRNRAP. The V and J ends lost 5 bases and 6 bases respectively, with 19 bases between them. CDR3 residues: CASGGAGLGAAGELFF. DNA for the CDR3: TGTGCTAGTGGTGGCGCTGGACTGGGGGCCGCCGGGGAGCTGTTTTTT.

V usage is TRBV30 and J usage is TRBJ2-5, with D maybe TRBD1 (6 bases). The germline V gene encodes CDR1 GTSNPN and CDR2 SVGIG (reference sequence). CDR3 length: 15 residues. Trimming left V 5 bases short and J 4 bases short, with 20 bases between. The CDR3: CAWGGVKSRGETQYF. The CDR3 DNA reads as TGTGCCTGGGGAGGAGTAAAGTCCAGGGGAGAGACCCAGTACTTC.